The 9 T cell receptor beta chains presented below share a single source sample, sequenced in a study of blood T cell repertoires in COVID-19. The assay was immunoSEQ multiplex PCR, and TCRdb's table has in-frame clones only and misses some. The table records approximately 300,000 clones, 65% to 85% of them present only once. Sample: peripheral blood. The source is a person aged 65 to 85 with COVID-19, enrolled during active disease.

The rearrangement joins TRBV5-6 to TRBJ1-5; D unclear. CDR1 and CDR2 from the germline V gene are SGHDT and YYEEEE. The CDR3 consists of 13 residues. V lost 0 bases to trimming and J lost 7 bases, with 8 bases between them. CDR3 in amino acids: CASSLGGRQPQHF. The CDR3 DNA sequence: TGTGCCAGCAGCTTGGGAGGGCGGCAGCCCCAGCATTTT.

V usage is TRBV7-2 and J usage is TRBJ2-7, with D tentatively TRBD1 or TRBD2 (7 bases each). This CDR3 has 14 amino acids. CDR1 SGHTA and CDR2 FQGNSA come from the germline V gene. Trimming cost V 5 bases and J 2 bases, with 13 bases left between them. The CDR3 nucleotides are TGTGCCAGCAGCGTAGGGAGGGGGCCCTACGAGCAGTACTTC. Its translation is CASSVGRGPYEQYF.

This sequence joins TRBV9 and TRBJ2-1; D gene unclear. CDR3 length: 15 residues. CDR1 is SGDLS, CDR2 YYNGEE, per germline. Trimming stripped 3 bases from V and 0 bases from J, with 10 bases between. CDR3 in amino acids: CASSGSGFSYNEQFF. The CDR3 DNA sequence: TGTGCCAGCAGCGGGAGTGGATTCTCCTACAATGAGCAGTTCTTC.

V and J are TRBV6-6 and TRBJ1-2, with D perhaps TRBD1 (5 bases). There are 14 residues in the CDR3. The germline V gene has CDR1 MNHNY and CDR2 SVGAGI (reference sequence). Between the trimmed V and J ends, which lost 5 bases and 6 bases, there was a span of 16 bases. CDR3 sequence reads: CASSRTDSSHGYTF. In nucleotides, the CDR3 is TGTGCCAGCAGTCGAACCGACAGCAGCCATGGCTACACCTTC.

V gene TRBV19 combines with J gene TRBJ2-2, with no clear D. Germline V gene sequence: CDR1 LNHDA, CDR2 SQIVND (reference sequence). The CDR3 sequence is 14 residues long. Trimming took off 4 bases at V and 1 base at J, with 7 bases between the two ends. The CDR3, as DNA: TGTGCCAGTAGTAGTACTCGGAACACCGGGGAGCTGTTTTTT. Translation: CASSSTRNTGELFF.

In this sample, this clone turned up once. The rearrangement joins TRBV7-2 to TRBJ2-7; 12 bases map to TRBD2. The V segment lost 6 bases and the J segment 3 bases; nucleotides outside the gene matches: 3. Germline CDR1 and CDR2: SGHTA and FQGNSA. CDR3 length: 14 residues. The CDR3 DNA reads as TGTGCCAGCAGATCGACTAGCGGGGGCTACGAGCAGTACTTC. The encoded protein is CASRSTSGGYEQYF.

The genes are TRBV3-1 (or the pseudogene TRBV3-2) and TRBJ2-1, with D possibly matching TRBD1 (5 bases). CDR3 length: 14 amino acids. V lost 1 base to trimming and J lost 7 bases, with 11 bases between them. In germline, CDR1 is LGHDT, CDR2 YNNKEL (reference sequence). CDR3 sequence reads: CASSQGRVQNEQFF. The CDR3 region has the DNA TGTGCCAGCAGCCAAGGCAGGGTCCAGAATGAGCAGTTCTTC.

V gene TRBV18 combines with J gene TRBJ2-2; 10 nucleotides agree with TRBD2. The CDR3 has 18 residues. Germline V gene data show CDR1 as KGHSH and CDR2 as LQKENI. V shed 3 bases, J shed 0 bases, and the junction held 7 bases outside the gene matches. Here the CDR3 DNA reads TGTGCCAGCTCACCCCTAACAAGCGGGAGGGCGAACACCGGGGAGCTGTTTTTT. This codes for CASSPLTSGRANTGELFF.

This clone appeared many times. The CDR3 bases are TGCGCCAGCAGCTTGAACACGAACTACGAGCAGTACTTC. Amino acids: CASSLNTNYEQYF. The rearrangement links TRBV5-1 to TRBJ2-7; D unresolved. The CDR3 is made up of 13 amino acids. Germline-derived CDR1 and CDR2 are SGHRS and YFSETQ. V lost 1 base, J lost 3 bases, and 8 bases lay in between.